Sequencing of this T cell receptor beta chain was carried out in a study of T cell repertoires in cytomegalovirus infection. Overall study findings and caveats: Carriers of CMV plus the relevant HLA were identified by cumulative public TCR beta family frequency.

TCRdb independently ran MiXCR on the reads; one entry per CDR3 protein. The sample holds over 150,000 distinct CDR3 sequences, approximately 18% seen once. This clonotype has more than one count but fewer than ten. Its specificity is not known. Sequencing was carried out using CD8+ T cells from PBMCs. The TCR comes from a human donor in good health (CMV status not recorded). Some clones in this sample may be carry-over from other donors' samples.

The CDR3 loop is CASSFPDRSTDTQYF. CDR3 bases: TGTGCCAGCAGCTTCCCTGACAGAAGCACAGATACGCAGTATTTT. The rearrangement joins TRBV11-1 to TRBJ2-3; D possibly corresponds to TRBD1 (5 bases). The ends were cut back, 3 bases at V and 0 bases at J, with 10 bases in the middle. The germline gives CDR1 SGHAT, CDR2 FQDESV (reference sequence). This CDR3 is built from 15 residues.